Presented here are 24 T cell receptor beta chains from one specimen sequenced in a study of T cell responses to AZD1222 COVID-19 vaccine. Measured with immunoSEQ multiplex PCR; TCRdb has only the in-frame clones, and not every one. The sample has 150,000 or so clones, roughly 90% seen once. The source material was peripheral blood, sampled on day 0 of AZD1222 vaccination. These TCRs come from an adult in good health.

V gene TRBV19 combines with J gene TRBJ1-3; D is undetermined. The CDR3 is made up of 11 amino acids. Germline CDR1 is LNHDA and CDR2 is SQIVND (reference sequence). V was shortened by 4 bases and J by 6 bases, with 4 bases between the two germline ends. Written as DNA, the CDR3 is TGTGCCAGTAGTAGGCTAAACACCATATATTTT. It encodes CASSRLNTIYF.

This clone was seen just once. The V and J genes are TRBV5-6 and TRBJ1-1; D is uncertain. Per the germline V gene, CDR1 is SGHDT and CDR2 is YYEEEE. The CDR3 contains 13 residues. V was shortened by 1 base and J by 2 bases, with 6 bases between the two germline ends. The CDR3 reads CASSLTPNTEAFF. The CDR3, as DNA: TGTGCCAGCAGCTTGACACCCAACACTGAAGCTTTCTTT.

J is TRBJ2-7 and V is TRBV6-2 or TRBV6-3; the D is unclear. Germline-derived CDR1 and CDR2 are MNHEY and SVGEGT. V dropped 6 bases and J dropped 3 bases, with 9 bases sitting between them. The CDR3 runs 12 residues. The DNA for the CDR3 is TGTGCCAGCAGCCACCCCTACTACGAGCAGTACTTC. This sequence encodes CASSHPYYEQYF.

The CDR3 DNA is TGTGCCAGCAGCTCCAGGGGGCTCACTGAAGCTTTCTTT. Its translation: CASSSRGLTEAFF. The chain joins TRBV25-1 to TRBJ1-1, with TRBD1 identical over 8 bases. Trimming took 6 bases from V and 4 from J; bases not matched to a gene: 4. Germline assignment: CDR1 MGHDK and CDR2 SYGVNS. The CDR3 has 13 residues.

V usage is TRBV4-2 and J usage is TRBJ1-1, with 9 bases that match TRBD1. This CDR3 contains 15 residues. Trimming took 0 bases from V and 8 from J; bases not matched to a gene: 7. Germline V CDR1 and CDR2: LGHNA, YNFKEQ. CDR3 sequence: CASSQDGTGLREAFF. As DNA, the CDR3 is TGTGCCAGCAGCCAAGATGGGACAGGGTTAAGGGAAGCTTTCTTT.

The V call is TRBV12-3 or TRBV12-4, the J call TRBJ1-2, with a possible D match to TRBD1 (5 bases). The CDR3 covers 13 residues. The V gene lost 3 bases and the J gene lost 6 bases, with 11 bases spanning the gap. DNA for the CDR3: TGTGCCAGCAGTTTGGCAGGGAGTCATGGCTACACCTTC. It translates to CASSLAGSHGYTF.

This chain connects TRBV6-5 to TRBJ1-2; 9 bases are a match to TRBD1. J gave up 7 bases and V 6 bases, and 9 bases lay outside the gene matches. The CDR3 spans 14 residues. Germline CDR1 and CDR2: MNHEY and SVGAGI. The CDR3 DNA reads TGTGCCAGCAGCGACGGGGGACAGGGAGGTGGCTACACCTTC. It specifies CASSDGGQGGGYTF.

This clone appeared a single time. This chain links TRBV5-1 with TRBJ1-6, with 7 bases aligning to TRBD1. Unmatched junction bases numbered 6, after V lost 4 bases and J lost 5 bases. Germline-derived CDR1 and CDR2 are SGHRS and YFSETQ. CDR3 size: 15 residues. The CDR3, as DNA: TGCGCCAGCAGCGGGGGGACAGCCGATAATTCACCCCTCCACTTT. Its translation: CASSGGTADNSPLHF.

The chain joins TRBV30 to TRBJ2-3, with 16 positions matching TRBD2. Germline trimming cut 2 bases from V and 0 bases from J; bases unmatched to any gene: 5. In germline, CDR1 is GTSNPN, CDR2 SVGIG (reference sequence). CDR3 length: 18 amino acids. In DNA, the CDR3 is TGTGCCTGGAGTCGCGGGACTAGCGGGAGGGCTAGCACAGATACGCAGTATTTT. Protein product: CAWSRGTSGRASTDTQYF.

The chain is built from TRBV7-9 and TRBJ2-3; D is unclear. The germline V gene has CDR1 SEHNR and CDR2 FQNEAQ (reference sequence). The V end lost 3 bases, the J end lost 2 bases, and 9 bases lay between the germline ends. This CDR3 is built from 14 residues. CDR3 amino acids: CASSLTAPTDTQYF. The CDR3 bases are TGTGCCAGCAGCTTGACGGCTCCCACAGATACGCAGTATTTT. The entire variable domain, with the rest obtained from reference TRBV7-9 and TRBJ2-3, is as follows: DTGVSQNPRHKITKRGQNVTFRCDPISEHNRLYWYRQTLGQGPEFLTYFQNEAQLEKSRLLSDRFSAERPKGSFSTLEIQRTEQGDSAMYLCASSLTAPTDTQYFGPGTRLTVL.

The chain joins TRBV5-1 to TRBJ2-3, with 10 nucleotides matching TRBD2. CDR1 SGHRS and CDR2 YFSETQ come from the germline V gene. The V gene end was trimmed by 4 bases and the J gene end by 2 bases; junction bases not matched to a gene: 7. This CDR3 region has 16 residues. CDR3 loop: CASSGALAGHTDTQYF. The CDR3 DNA is TGCGCCAGCAGCGGGGCACTAGCGGGGCACACAGATACGCAGTATTTT.

This clone was seen only a few times. The chain employs TRBV10-3 and TRBJ1-1, with D uncertain. The V end was cut by 10 bases, the J end by 4 bases, with 16 bases between. Looked up from germline, CDR1 is ENHRY and CDR2 is SYGVKD. CDR3 length: 13 amino acids. In DNA, the CDR3 is TGTGCCAACGCAGCAAAAGAAGGCACTGAAGCTTTCTTT. Translation: CANAAKEGTEAFF.

The V call is TRBV6-5, the J call TRBJ1-1; D call uncertain. Germline V lookup: CDR1 MNHEY, CDR2 SVGAGI. CDR3 length: 13 residues. V was clipped by 2 bases and J by 6 bases, with 10 bases between them. The CDR3 protein is CASSYGRGPEAFF. DNA for the CDR3: TGTGCCAGCAGTTACGGTCGAGGTCCTGAAGCTTTCTTT.

The chain has TRBV9 and TRBJ1-1; D not certain. This CDR3 region has 12 residues. V lost 4 bases to trimming and J lost 8 bases, with 12 bases between them. CDR1 is SGDLS and CDR2 is YYNGEE in the germline V gene. The CDR3 DNA sequence: TGTGCCAGCAGCTCTACTGTGGGGGAAGCTTTCTTT. This translates into CASSSTVGEAFF.

This chain connects TRBV19 to TRBJ1-2; D is possibly TRBD1 (5 bases). The CDR3 contains 16 residues. Between the trimmed V and J ends, which lost 5 bases and 4 bases, there was a span of 20 bases. CDR1 is LNHDA and CDR2 is SQIVND in the germline V gene (reference sequence). The CDR3 DNA sequence: TGTGCCAGTAGTCCTACCCACACGGGGGAGGTCTATGGCTACACCTTC. It is translated as CASSPTHTGEVYGYTF.

The chain employs TRBV7-3 and TRBJ2-6; D is undetermined. V lost 2 bases to trimming and J lost 4 bases, with 15 bases between them. The CDR3 length is 17 residues. Germline CDR1 and CDR2: SGHTA and FQGTGA. This CDR3 reads CASSLFGASSGANVLTF. The DNA for the CDR3 is TGTGCCAGCAGCTTATTCGGCGCCTCCTCCGGGGCCAACGTCCTGACTTTC. Full variable domain (missing parts from reference TRBV7-3 and TRBJ2-6): GAGVSQTPSNKVTEKGKYVELRCDPISGHTALYWYRQSLGQGPEFLIYFQGTGAADDSGLPNDRFFAVRPEGSVSTLKIQRTERGDSAVYLCASSLFGASSGANVLTFGAGSRLTVL.

This clone was seen a single time. V gene TRBV29-1 combines with J gene TRBJ1-2, with D possibly being TRBD1 (5 bases). Germline loops: CDR1 SQVTM, CDR2 ANQGSEA. The V gene lost 1 base and the J gene lost 7 bases, with 16 bases spanning the gap. The CDR3 extends over 14 amino acids. CDR3 nucleotide sequence: TGCAGCGTTGAAGTGGCAGGGAAGGTTTTTGGCTACACCTTC. It is translated as CSVEVAGKVFGYTF.

The V and J genes are TRBV6-7 and TRBJ2-6; D is unclear. TRBV6-7 is designated an ORF whose function remains uncertain. This CDR3 has 16 residues. V was pared by 1 base and J by 2 bases, with 9 bases between. In nucleotides, the CDR3 is TGTGCCAGCAGTTACTGGGCACAGACTGGGGCCAACGTCCTGACTTTC. It translates to CASSYWAQTGANVLTF.

The rearrangement joins TRBV28 to TRBJ1-5; the D gene is possibly TRBD1 (6 bases). Germline V gives CDR1 MDHEN, CDR2 SYDVKM. V dropped 7 bases and J dropped 3 bases, with 7 bases sitting between them. The CDR3 loop spans 12 amino acids. CDR3 nucleotides: TGTGCCAGCAACAGGGACAATCAGCCCCAGCATTTT. This gives the protein CASNRDNQPQHF.

This chain uses TRBV9 with TRBJ2-1; TRBD2 aligns across 11 bases. Germline CDR1 reads SGDLS; CDR2 reads YYNGEE. The CDR3 runs to 15 residues. The V segment lost 4 bases and the J segment 9 bases; nucleotides outside the gene matches: 9. CDR3 amino acids: CASSPGTSGRGEQFF. CDR3 coding DNA: TGTGCCAGCAGCCCCGGGACTAGCGGAAGAGGTGAGCAGTTCTTC.

On this clone: At one boundary the junction diverges from the germline segment, which might be a read error. The chain carries TRBV6-2 or TRBV6-3 and TRBJ1-1; D is unclear. This CDR3 comprises 15 residues. The germline gives CDR1 MNHEY, CDR2 SVGEGT. CDR3 loop: CASSPTAGMNTEAFF. As DNA, the CDR3 is TGTGCCAGCAGTCCCACGGCGGGGATGAACACTGAGGCTTTCTTT.

This chain joins TRBV3-1 (or the pseudogene TRBV3-2) and TRBJ1-1; TRBD1 matches at 7 bases. J gave up 8 bases and V 4 bases, and 10 bases lay outside the gene matches. Germline values: CDR1 LGHDT, CDR2 YNNKEL (reference sequence). CDR3 length equals 14 residues. CDR3 bases: TGTGCCAGCAGCCCGGAGACCGGGACAGACGAAGCTTTCTTT. Amino acid sequence: CASSPETGTDEAFF.

This clone showed up just a few times. Other nucleotide sequences in the sample specify the same CDR3. This chain uses TRBV5-1 with TRBJ1-3; D not resolved. The CDR3 has 14 residues. The V gene lost 0 bases and the J gene lost 0 bases, with 4 bases spanning the gap. Germline V gene lookup returns CDR1 SGHRS and CDR2 YFSETQ. CDR3 residues: CASSLDTSGNTIYF. For the CDR3, the DNA is TGCGCCAGCAGCTTGGACACCTCTGGAAACACCATATATTTT.

J is TRBJ2-2 and V is TRBV28; TRBD1 matches at 8 bases. V lost 3 bases, J lost 5 bases, and 5 bases stayed unmatched. Looked up from germline, CDR1 is MDHEN and CDR2 is SYDVKM. This CDR3 is 15 amino acids long. In DNA form, the CDR3 reads TGTGCCAGCAGTTTTCCAGGGGGCGTTACCGGGGAGCTGTTTTTT. Translating gives CASSFPGGVTGELFF. Using reference TRBV28 and TRBJ2-2 for the parts outside the CDR3, the full variable domain is DVKVTQSSRYLVKRTGEKVFLECVQDMDHENMFWYRQDPGLGLRLIYFSYDVKMKEKGDIPEGYSVSREKKERFSLILESASTNQTSMYLCASSFPGGVTGELFFGEGSRLTVL.